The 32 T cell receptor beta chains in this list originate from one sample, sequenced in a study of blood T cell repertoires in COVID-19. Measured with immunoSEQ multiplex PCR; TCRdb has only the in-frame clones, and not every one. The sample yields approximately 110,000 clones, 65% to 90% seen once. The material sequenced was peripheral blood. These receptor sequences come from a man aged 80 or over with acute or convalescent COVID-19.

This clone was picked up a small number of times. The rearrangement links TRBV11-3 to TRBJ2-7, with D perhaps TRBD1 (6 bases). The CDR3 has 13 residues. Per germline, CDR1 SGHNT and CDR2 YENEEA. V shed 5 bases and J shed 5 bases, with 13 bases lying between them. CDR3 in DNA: TGTGCCAGCAGCGAGACAGGCGTCCACGAGCAGTACTTC. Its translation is CASSETGVHEQYF.

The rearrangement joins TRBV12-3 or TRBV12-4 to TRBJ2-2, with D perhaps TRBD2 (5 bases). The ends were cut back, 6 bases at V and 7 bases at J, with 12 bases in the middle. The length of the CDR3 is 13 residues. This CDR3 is CASRNMGVGELFF. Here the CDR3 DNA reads TGTGCCAGCAGGAACATGGGAGTCGGGGAGCTGTTTTTT.

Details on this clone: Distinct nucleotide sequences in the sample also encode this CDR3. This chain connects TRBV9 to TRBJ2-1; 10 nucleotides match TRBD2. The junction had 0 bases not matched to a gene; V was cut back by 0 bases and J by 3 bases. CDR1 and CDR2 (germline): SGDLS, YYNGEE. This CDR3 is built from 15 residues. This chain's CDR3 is CASSVASGGYNEQFF. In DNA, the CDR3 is TGTGCCAGCAGCGTAGCTAGCGGGGGCTACAATGAGCAGTTCTTC.

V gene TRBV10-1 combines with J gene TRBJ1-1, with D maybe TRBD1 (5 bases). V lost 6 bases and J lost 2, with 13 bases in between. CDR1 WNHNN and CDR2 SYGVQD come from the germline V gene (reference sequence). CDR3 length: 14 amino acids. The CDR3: CASSVKRDNTEAFF. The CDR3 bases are TGCGCCAGCAGCGTAAAGCGGGACAACACTGAAGCTTTCTTT.

This CDR3 is CASSVQGRGNQPQHF. The CDR3 DNA sequence: TGTGCCAGCAGCGTTCAGGGTAGGGGCAATCAGCCCCAGCATTTT. The V call is TRBV5-6, the J call TRBJ1-5, with D perhaps matching TRBD1 (5 bases). CDR1 SGHDT and CDR2 YYEEEE come from the germline V gene. Trimming removed 4 bases at V and 2 bases at J, with 13 bases between. The CDR3 sequence is 15 residues long.

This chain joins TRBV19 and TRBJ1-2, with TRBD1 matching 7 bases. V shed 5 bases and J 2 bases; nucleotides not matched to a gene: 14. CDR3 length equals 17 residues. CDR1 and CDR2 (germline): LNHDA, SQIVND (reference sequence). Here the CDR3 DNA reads TGTGCCAGTAGTTCCCCGGGACAGAATACAGGGAACTATGGCTACACCTTC. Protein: CASSSPGQNTGNYGYTF.

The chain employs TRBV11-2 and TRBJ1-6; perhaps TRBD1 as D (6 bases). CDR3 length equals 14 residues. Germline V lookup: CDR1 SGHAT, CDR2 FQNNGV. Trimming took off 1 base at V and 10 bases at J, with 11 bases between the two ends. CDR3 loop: CASSLVGARSPLHF. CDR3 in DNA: TGTGCCAGCAGCTTAGTGGGGGCGAGGTCACCCCTCCACTTT.

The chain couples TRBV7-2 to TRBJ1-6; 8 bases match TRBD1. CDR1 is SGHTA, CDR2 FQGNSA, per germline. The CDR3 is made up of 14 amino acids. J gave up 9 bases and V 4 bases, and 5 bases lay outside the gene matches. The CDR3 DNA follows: TGTGCCAGCAGCTCGAGGACAGGGACTTCACCCCTCCACTTT. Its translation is CASSSRTGTSPLHF.

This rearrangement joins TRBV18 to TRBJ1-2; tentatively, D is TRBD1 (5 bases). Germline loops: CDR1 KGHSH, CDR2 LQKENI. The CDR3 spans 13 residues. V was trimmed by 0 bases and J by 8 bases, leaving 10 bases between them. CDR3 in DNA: TGTGCCAGCTCACCACCGGGACTCCTCGGCTACACCTTC. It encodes CASSPPGLLGYTF.

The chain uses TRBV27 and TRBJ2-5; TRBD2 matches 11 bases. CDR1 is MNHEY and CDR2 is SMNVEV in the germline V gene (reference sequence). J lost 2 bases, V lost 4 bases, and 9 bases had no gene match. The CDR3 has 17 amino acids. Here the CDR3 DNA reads TGTGCCAGCAGTTACCGAGGGGGACTAGCGGCACAAGAGACCCAGTACTTC. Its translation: CASSYRGGLAAQETQYF.

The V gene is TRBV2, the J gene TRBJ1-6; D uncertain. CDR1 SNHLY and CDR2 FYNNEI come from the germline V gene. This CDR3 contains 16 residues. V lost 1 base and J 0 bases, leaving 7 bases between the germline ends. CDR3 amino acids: CASSEGGRSYNSPLHF. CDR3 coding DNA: TGTGCCAGCAGTGAAGGCGGCCGCTCCTATAATTCACCCCTCCACTTT. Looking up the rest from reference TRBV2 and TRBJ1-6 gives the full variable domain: EPEVTQTPSHQVTQMGQEVILRCVPISNHLYFYWYRQILGQKVEFLVSFYNNEISEKSEIFDDQFSVERPDGSNFTLKIRSTKLEDSAMYFCASSEGGRSYNSPLHFGNGTRLTVT.

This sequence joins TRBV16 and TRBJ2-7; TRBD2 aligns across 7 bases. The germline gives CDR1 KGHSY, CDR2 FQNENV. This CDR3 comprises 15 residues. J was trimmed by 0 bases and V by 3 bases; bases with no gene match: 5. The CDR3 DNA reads TGTGCCAGCAGCCATCTGGGGGGGGGCTCCTACGAGCAGTACTTC. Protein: CASSHLGGGSYEQYF.

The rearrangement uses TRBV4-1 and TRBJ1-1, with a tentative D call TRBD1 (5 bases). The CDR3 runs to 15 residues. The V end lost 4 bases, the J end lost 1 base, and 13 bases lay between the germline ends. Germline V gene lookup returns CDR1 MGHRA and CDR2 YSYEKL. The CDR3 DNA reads TGCGCCAGCAGCCTATCCCCGGACAAGAACACTGAAGCTTTCTTT. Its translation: CASSLSPDKNTEAFF.

The CDR3: CASSGSTRQETQYF. Written as DNA, the CDR3 is TGTGCCAGCAGTGGGAGCACACGCCAAGAGACCCAGTACTTC. The chain has TRBV2 and TRBJ2-5; D unclear. The CDR3 covers 14 residues. The ends were cut back, 4 bases at V and 1 base at J, with 10 bases in the middle. Per the germline V gene, CDR1 is SNHLY and CDR2 is FYNNEI.

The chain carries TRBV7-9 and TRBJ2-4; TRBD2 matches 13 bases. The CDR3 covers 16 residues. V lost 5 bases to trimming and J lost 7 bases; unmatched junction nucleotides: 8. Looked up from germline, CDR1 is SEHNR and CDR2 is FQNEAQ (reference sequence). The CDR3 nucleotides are TGTGCCAGCAGCCTGTGGACTAGCGGGAGTAGCAACATTCAGTACTTC. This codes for CASSLWTSGSSNIQYF.

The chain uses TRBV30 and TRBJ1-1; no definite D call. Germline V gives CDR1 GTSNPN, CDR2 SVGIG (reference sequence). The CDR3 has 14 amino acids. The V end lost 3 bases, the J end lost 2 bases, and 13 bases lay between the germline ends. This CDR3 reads CAWSFSGRNTEAFF. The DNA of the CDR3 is TGTGCCTGGAGCTTTAGCGGGAGAAACACTGAAGCTTTCTTT.

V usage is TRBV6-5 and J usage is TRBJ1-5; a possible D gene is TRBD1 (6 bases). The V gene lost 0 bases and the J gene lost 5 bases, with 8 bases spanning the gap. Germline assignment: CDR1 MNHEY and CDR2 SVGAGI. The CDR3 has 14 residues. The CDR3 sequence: CASSYSWTDQPQHF. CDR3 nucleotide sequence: TGTGCCAGCAGTTACTCCTGGACAGATCAGCCCCAGCATTTT.

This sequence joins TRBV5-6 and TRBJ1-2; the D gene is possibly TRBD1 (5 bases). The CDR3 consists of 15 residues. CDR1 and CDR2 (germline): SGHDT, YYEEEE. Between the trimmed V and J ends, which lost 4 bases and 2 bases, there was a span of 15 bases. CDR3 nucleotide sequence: TGTGCCAGCAGCCGAAGGGGATCCGGCAACTATGGCTACACCTTC. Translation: CASSRRGSGNYGYTF.

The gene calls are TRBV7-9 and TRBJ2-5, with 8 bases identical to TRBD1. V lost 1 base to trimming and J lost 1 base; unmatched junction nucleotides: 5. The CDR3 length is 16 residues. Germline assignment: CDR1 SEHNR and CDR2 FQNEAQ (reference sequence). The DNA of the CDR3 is TGTGCCAGCAGCTTAGGAGACAGGGGAGTCCAAGAGACCCAGTACTTC. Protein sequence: CASSLGDRGVQETQYF.

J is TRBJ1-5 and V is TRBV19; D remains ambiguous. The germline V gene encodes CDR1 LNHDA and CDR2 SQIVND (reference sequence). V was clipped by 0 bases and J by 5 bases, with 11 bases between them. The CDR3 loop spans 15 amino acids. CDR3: CASSIDLRRYQPQHF. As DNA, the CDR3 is TGTGCCAGTAGTATAGATCTACGCCGTTATCAGCCCCAGCATTTT.

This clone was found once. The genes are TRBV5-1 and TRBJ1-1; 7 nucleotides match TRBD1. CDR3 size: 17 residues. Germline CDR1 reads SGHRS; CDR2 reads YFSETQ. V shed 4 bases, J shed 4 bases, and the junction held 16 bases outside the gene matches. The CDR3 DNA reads TGCGCCAGCAGCCTCCGGACAGGCCCCGGGATAGGCACTGAAGCTTTCTTT. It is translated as CASSLRTGPGIGTEAFF.

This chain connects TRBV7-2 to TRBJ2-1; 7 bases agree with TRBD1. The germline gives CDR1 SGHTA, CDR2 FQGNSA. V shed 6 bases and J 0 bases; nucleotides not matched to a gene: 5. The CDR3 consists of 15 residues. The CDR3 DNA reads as TGTGCCAGCAGATACGGGGACAGCTCCTACAATGAGCAGTTCTTC. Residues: CASRYGDSSYNEQFF.

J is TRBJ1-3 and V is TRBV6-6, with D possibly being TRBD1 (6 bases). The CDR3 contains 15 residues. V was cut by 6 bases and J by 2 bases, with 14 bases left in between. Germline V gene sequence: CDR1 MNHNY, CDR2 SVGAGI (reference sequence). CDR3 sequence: CASRGTLGTGNTIYF. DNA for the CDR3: TGTGCCAGCAGGGGGACACTCGGAACTGGAAACACCATATATTTT.

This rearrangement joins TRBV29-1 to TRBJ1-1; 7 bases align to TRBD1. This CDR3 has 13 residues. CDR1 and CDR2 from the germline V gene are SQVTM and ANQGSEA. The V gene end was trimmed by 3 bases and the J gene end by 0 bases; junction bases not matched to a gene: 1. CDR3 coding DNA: TGCAGCGTTGAGACAGGGTTGAACACTGAAGCTTTCTTT. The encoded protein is CSVETGLNTEAFF.

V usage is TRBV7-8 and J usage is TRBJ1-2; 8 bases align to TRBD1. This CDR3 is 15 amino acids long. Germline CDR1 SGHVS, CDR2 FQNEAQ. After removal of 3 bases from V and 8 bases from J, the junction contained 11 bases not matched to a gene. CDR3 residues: CASSFGGRGLSGYTF. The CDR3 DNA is TGTGCCAGCAGCTTCGGGGGCAGGGGGCTATCAGGCTACACCTTC.

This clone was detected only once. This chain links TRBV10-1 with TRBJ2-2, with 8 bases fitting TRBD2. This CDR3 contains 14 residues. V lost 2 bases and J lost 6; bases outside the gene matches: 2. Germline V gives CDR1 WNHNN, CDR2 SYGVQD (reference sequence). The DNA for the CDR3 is TGCGCCAGCAGTGAGCTAGCGGGCCCCGGGGAGCTGTTTTTT. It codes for CASSELAGPGELFF.

DNA for the CDR3: TGTGCCAGCAGCTTGAATCGGGGGGCGCTGGGTGGCTACACCTTC. Protein: CASSLNRGALGGYTF. The V gene is TRBV5-4, the J gene TRBJ1-2; the D gene is possibly TRBD1 (6 bases). Germline CDR1 and CDR2: SGHNT and YYREEE (reference sequence). Trimming took 1 base from V and 7 from J, leaving 17 bases between them. This CDR3 is built from 15 residues. Drawing the rest from reference TRBV5-4 and TRBJ1-2, the complete variable domain is ETGVTQSPTHLIKTRGQQVTLRCSSQSGHNTVSWYQQALGQGPQFIFQYYREEENGRGNFPPRFSGLQFPNYSSELNVNALELDDSALYLCASSLNRGALGGYTFGSGTRLTVV.

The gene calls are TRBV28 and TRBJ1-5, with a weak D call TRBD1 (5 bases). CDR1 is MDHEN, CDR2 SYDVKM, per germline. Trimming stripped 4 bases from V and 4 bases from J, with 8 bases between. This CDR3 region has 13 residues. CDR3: CASSSAGNQPQHF. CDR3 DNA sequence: TGTGCCAGCAGTTCAGCAGGGAATCAGCCCCAGCATTTT.

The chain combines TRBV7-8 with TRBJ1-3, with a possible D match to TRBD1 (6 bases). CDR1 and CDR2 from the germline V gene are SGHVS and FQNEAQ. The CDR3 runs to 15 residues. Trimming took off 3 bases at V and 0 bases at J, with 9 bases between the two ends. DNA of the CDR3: TGTGCCAGCAGCTTCGACAGGAACTCTGGAAACACCATATATTTT. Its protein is CASSFDRNSGNTIYF.

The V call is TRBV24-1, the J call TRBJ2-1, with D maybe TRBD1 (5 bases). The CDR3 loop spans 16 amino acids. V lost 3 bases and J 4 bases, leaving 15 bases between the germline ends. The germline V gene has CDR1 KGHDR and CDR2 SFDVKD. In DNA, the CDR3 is TGTGCCACCAGTGATGCCCGACAGCCAGGGTACAATGAGCAGTTCTTC. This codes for CATSDARQPGYNEQFF.

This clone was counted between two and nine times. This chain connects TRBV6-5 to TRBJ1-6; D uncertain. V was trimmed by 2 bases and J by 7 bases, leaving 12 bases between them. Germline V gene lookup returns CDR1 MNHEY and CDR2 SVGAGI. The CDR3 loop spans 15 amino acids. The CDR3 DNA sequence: TGTGCCAGCAGTTACGGTTGGGCTACAAATTCACCCCTCCACTTT. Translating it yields CASSYGWATNSPLHF.

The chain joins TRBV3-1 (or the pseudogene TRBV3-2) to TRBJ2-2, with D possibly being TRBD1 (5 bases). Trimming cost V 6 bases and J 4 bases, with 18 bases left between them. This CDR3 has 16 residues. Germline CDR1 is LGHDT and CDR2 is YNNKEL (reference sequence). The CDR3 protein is CASSRTNQGPTGELFF. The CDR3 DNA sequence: TGTGCCAGCAGTCGAACAAATCAGGGTCCCACCGGGGAGCTGTTTTTT.